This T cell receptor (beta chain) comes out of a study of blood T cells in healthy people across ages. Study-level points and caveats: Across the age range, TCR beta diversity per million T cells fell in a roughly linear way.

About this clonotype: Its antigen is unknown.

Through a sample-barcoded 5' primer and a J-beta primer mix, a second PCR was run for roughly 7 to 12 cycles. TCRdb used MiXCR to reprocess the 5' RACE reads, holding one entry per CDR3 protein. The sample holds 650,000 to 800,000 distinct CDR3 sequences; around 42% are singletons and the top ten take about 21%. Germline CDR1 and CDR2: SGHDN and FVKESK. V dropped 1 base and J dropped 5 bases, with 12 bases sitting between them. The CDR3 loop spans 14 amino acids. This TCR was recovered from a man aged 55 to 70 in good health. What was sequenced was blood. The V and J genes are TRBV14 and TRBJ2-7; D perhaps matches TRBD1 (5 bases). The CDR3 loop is CASSQAAGKDEQYF. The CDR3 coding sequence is TGTGCCAGCAGCCAAGCAGCAGGGAAAGACGAGCAGTACTTC.